This note documents a single TCR beta chain sequence. The V and J ends lost 3 bases and 3 bases respectively, with 12 bases between them. The CDR3 is 14 amino acids. Looked up from germline, CDR1 is SNHLY and CDR2 is FYNNEI. The entry originates in a study of blood T cell repertoires in COVID-19. Sequencing was performed with immunoSEQ multiplex PCR; in TCRdb, only in-frame clones are kept and a portion is missing. The data hold under 200,000 clones, with about 83% observed a single time. This chain uses TRBV2 with TRBJ2-7; D is unresolved. Input material: peripheral blood. The sequence derives from a human donor in a cohort sampled during active COVID-19. CDR3 sequence: CASSEGVINYEQYF. The CDR3 region has the DNA TGTGCCAGCAGTGAGGGCGTGATAAACTACGAGCAGTACTTC.